What follows are 19 T cell receptor beta chains derived from one specimen sequenced in a study of shared clonotypes between healthy human individuals. Terminally differentiated effector memory CD45RA+ cells were excluded by CCR7 positive selection of CD45RO-negative cells. Assay: immunoSEQ multiplex PCR; the TCRdb copy retains only in-frame clones and omits some. The table has about 2.1 million clones, more than 85% seen once. Sequencing was done on a sample of naive CD8+ T cells from PBMCs. These receptor sequences come from a man between 18 and 35 years old in good health. Some clones in this sample may be carry-over from other donors' samples.

This clone showed up just once. This rearrangement joins TRBV27 to TRBJ2-7; D is undetermined. CDR3 length: 13 amino acids. Trimming shortened V by 4 bases and J by 7 bases, and 14 bases separated the two germline ends. Germline V gene data show CDR1 as MNHEY and CDR2 as SMNVEV (reference sequence). This CDR3 reads CASSYNPGSEQYF. The CDR3 nucleotides are TGTGCCAGCAGTTATAACCCGGGCTCGGAGCAGTACTTC.

In the case of this clone: Other nucleotide sequences in the sample specify the same CDR3. This chain joins TRBV30 and TRBJ2-1, with D unresolved. The V gene lost 0 bases and the J gene lost 4 bases, with 10 bases spanning the gap. The CDR3 has 14 residues. The V gene's germline CDR1 is GTSNPN and CDR2 SVGIG (reference sequence). The CDR3 here is CAWSVGGGYNEQFF. The CDR3, as DNA: TGTGCCTGGAGTGTAGGCGGTGGTTACAATGAGCAGTTCTTC.

The chain carries TRBV19 and TRBJ1-2; no reliable D call. The V gene's germline CDR1 is LNHDA and CDR2 SQIVND (reference sequence). This CDR3 contains 15 residues. Trimming stripped 0 bases from V and 8 bases from J, with 16 bases between. The CDR3 protein is CASSIDPPGNEGYTF. For the CDR3, the DNA is TGTGCCAGTAGTATAGATCCTCCCGGAAATGAGGGCTACACCTTC.

The J gene is TRBJ1-2, the V gene TRBV27; D gene unclear. V lost 2 bases, J lost 2 bases, and 12 bases lay in between. The germline CDR1 and CDR2 sequences are MNHEY and SMNVEV (reference sequence). The CDR3 extends over 15 amino acids. This CDR3 reads CASSLRVGGNYGYTF. The CDR3 bases are TGTGCCAGCAGTTTAAGAGTCGGAGGGAACTATGGCTACACCTTC.

This clone has just one count. This chain joins TRBV29-1 and TRBJ2-7; D gene ambiguous. The V and J ends lost 4 bases and 0 bases respectively, with 10 bases between them. Per germline, CDR1 SQVTM and CDR2 ANQGSEA. The CDR3 spans 13 residues. CDR3 loop: CSVAPHDSYEQYF. DNA of the CDR3: TGCAGCGTTGCTCCCCACGACTCCTACGAGCAGTACTTC.

V is TRBV9 and J is TRBJ2-5; unclear D gene. There are 12 residues in the CDR3. The germline V gene encodes CDR1 SGDLS and CDR2 YYNGEE. Trimming shortened V by 3 bases and J by 5 bases, and 8 bases separated the two germline ends. CDR3: CASSALRETQYF. The CDR3 nucleotides are TGTGCCAGCAGCGCCCTGAGGGAGACCCAGTACTTC.

The chain uses TRBV7-2 and TRBJ1-4; TRBD1 matches at 9 bases. With V trimmed by 2 bases and J by 10 bases, 17 bases remained unmatched. Germline CDR1 is SGHTA and CDR2 is FQGNSA. The CDR3 sequence is 18 residues long. In nucleotides, the CDR3 is TGTGCCAGCAGCTTATCAACTAATAGGGACAGGGCTTACGGAAAACTGTTTTTT. It yields the protein CASSLSTNRDRAYGKLFF.

J is TRBJ2-3 and V is TRBV27, with D possibly matching TRBD2 (5 bases). V dropped 10 bases and J dropped 0 bases, with 17 bases sitting between them. The CDR3 loop spans 15 amino acids. The germline V gene has CDR1 MNHEY and CDR2 SMNVEV (reference sequence). The CDR3 loop reads CATRGQFPSTDTQYF. The CDR3 region has the DNA TGTGCCACCCGGGGTCAGTTCCCTAGCACAGATACGCAGTATTTT.

The rearrangement links TRBV7-2 to TRBJ1-3, with 7 positions matching TRBD1. J gave up 1 base and V 5 bases, and 2 bases lay outside the gene matches. The CDR3 is 14 amino acids. Germline V gene sequence: CDR1 SGHTA, CDR2 FQGNSA. CDR3 nucleotide sequence: TGTGCCAGCAGCCCACAGGGGTCTGGAAACACCATATATTTT. Protein product: CASSPQGSGNTIYF.

The chain joins TRBV19 to TRBJ1-1; D is uncertain. The V end was cut by 6 bases, the J end by 5 bases, with 7 bases between. Germline V CDR1 and CDR2: LNHDA, SQIVND (reference sequence). The CDR3 is 11 amino acids. This chain's CDR3 is CASRRRTEAFF. CDR3 sequence (DNA): TGTGCCAGTAGGAGGAGAACTGAAGCTTTCTTT.

The V call is TRBV6-1, the J call TRBJ1-5; no clear D gene. V was clipped by 2 bases and J by 9 bases, with 8 bases between them. From germline, CDR1 is MNHNS and CDR2 SASEGT. CDR3 length equals 12 residues. CDR3 loop: CASSEPMSPQHF. CDR3 nucleotide sequence: TGTGCCAGCAGTGAACCAATGTCGCCCCAGCATTTT.

V gene TRBV5-1 combines with J gene TRBJ2-3; D remains unclear. The CDR3 consists of 20 residues. Trimming took 7 bases from V and 0 from J, leaving 30 bases between them. Germline V CDR1 and CDR2: SGHRS, YFSETQ. CDR3 nucleotides: TGCGCCAGCGAACCGACCCCAACGTTCTCCGTGCTGGTCAGCACAGATACGCAGTATTTT. It encodes CASEPTPTFSVLVSTDTQYF.

The rearrangement joins TRBV6-5 to TRBJ2-2; D is perhaps TRBD2 (5 bases). The length of the CDR3 is 16 residues. CDR1 MNHEY and CDR2 SVGAGI come from the germline V gene. V shed 0 bases and J shed 1 base, with 9 bases lying between them. CDR3 DNA sequence: TGTGCCAGCAGTTACTCGACCAGCGGGAACACCGGGGAGCTGTTTTTT. Translation: CASSYSTSGNTGELFF.

The J gene is TRBJ2-6, the V gene TRBV7-9; tentatively, D is TRBD1 (5 bases). V dropped 2 bases and J dropped 0 bases, with 14 bases sitting between them. Germline V gene data show CDR1 as SEHNR and CDR2 as FQNEAQ (reference sequence). This CDR3 has 18 residues. The CDR3 reads CASSLFSGPPSGANVLTF. The CDR3 region has the DNA TGTGCCAGCAGCTTATTTTCAGGGCCACCCTCTGGGGCCAACGTCCTGACTTTC.

This clone came up once. The V and J genes are TRBV27 and TRBJ2-3, with TRBD2 matching over 10 bases. In germline, CDR1 is MNHEY, CDR2 SMNVEV (reference sequence). V shed 4 bases, J shed 3 bases, and the junction held 16 bases outside the gene matches. This CDR3 has 19 amino acids. The CDR3 nucleotides are TGTGCCAGCAGTTCCAGCGGGAGGGACCCCTTAAAGGGAACAGATACGCAGTATTTT. It is translated as CASSSSGRDPLKGTDTQYF.

V and J are TRBV21-1 and TRBJ2-1; the listed D gene, TRBD2, was not tested against the DNA. TRBV21-1 is a listed pseudogene. The CDR3 spans 19 residues. The DNA for the CDR3 is TGTGCCAGCAGCAAAGGAGGGCTTCTCTCTTCTAGAACCTACAATGAGCAGTTCTTC. This gives the protein CASSKGGLLSSRTYNEQFF.

This chain uses TRBV7-9 with TRBJ1-5, with 9 nucleotides matching TRBD1. CDR1 SEHNR and CDR2 FQNEAQ come from the germline V gene (reference sequence). CDR3 length: 15 residues. With V trimmed by 0 bases and J by 6 bases, 3 bases remained unmatched. The CDR3 is CASSLATGGSQPQHF. CDR3 sequence (DNA): TGTGCCAGCAGCTTAGCCACAGGGGGCAGTCAGCCCCAGCATTTT.

This sequence joins TRBV27 and TRBJ1-2; 11 bases are a match to TRBD1. Germline values: CDR1 MNHEY, CDR2 SMNVEV (reference sequence). Trimming at V came to 5 bases and at J to 4 bases, leaving 9 bases not matched to a gene. This CDR3 has 16 residues. CDR3 coding DNA: TGTGCCAGCAGTAAAGGACAGGGGGCGCGACTCTATGGCTACACCTTC. Translating gives CASSKGQGARLYGYTF.

The gene calls are TRBV14 and TRBJ1-1; D gene uncertain. Germline V gives CDR1 SGHDN, CDR2 FVKESK. V lost 3 bases, J lost 4 bases, and 12 bases lay in between. CDR3 length: 14 amino acids. CDR3 residues: CASSHTPGRTEAFF. The CDR3, as DNA: TGTGCCAGCAGCCACACCCCGGGTCGCACTGAAGCTTTCTTT.